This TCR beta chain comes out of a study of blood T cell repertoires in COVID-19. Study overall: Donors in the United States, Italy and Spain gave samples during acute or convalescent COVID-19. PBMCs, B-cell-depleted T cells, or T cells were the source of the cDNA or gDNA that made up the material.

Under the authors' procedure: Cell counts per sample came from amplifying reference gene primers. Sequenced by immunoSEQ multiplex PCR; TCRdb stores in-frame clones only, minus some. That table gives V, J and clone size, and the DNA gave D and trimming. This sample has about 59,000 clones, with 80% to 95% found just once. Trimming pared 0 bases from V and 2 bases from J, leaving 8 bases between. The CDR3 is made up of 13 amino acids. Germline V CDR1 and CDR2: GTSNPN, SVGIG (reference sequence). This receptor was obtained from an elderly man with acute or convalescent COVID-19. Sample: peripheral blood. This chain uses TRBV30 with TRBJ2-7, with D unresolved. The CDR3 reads CAWSVTDAYEQYF. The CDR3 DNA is TGTGCCTGGAGTGTAACAGATGCCTACGAGCAGTACTTC.